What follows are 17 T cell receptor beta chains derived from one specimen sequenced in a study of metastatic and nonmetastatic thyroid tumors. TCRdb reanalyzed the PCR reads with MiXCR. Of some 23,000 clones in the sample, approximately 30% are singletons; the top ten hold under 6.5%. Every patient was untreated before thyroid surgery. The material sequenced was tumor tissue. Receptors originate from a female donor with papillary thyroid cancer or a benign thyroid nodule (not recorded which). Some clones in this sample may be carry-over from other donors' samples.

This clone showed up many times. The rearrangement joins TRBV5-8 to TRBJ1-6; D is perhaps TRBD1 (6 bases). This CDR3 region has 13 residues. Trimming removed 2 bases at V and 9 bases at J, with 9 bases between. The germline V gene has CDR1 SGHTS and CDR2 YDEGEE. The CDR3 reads CASSFTGSSPLHF. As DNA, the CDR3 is TGTGCCAGCAGCTTTACAGGGAGTTCACCCCTCCACTTT.

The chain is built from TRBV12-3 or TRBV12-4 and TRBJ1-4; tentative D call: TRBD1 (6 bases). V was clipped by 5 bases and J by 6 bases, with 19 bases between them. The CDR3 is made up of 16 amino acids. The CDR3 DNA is TGTGCCAGCAGTCCCGGTACAGGGCTATTTGATGAAAAACTGTTTTTT. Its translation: CASSPGTGLFDEKLFF.

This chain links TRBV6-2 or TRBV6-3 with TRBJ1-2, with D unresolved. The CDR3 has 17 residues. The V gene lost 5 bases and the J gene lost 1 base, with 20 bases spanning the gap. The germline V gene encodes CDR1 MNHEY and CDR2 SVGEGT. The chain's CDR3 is CASSKSFGRSHNYGYTF. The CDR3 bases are TGTGCCAGCAGTAAATCATTCGGGAGGAGCCATAACTATGGCTACACCTTC.

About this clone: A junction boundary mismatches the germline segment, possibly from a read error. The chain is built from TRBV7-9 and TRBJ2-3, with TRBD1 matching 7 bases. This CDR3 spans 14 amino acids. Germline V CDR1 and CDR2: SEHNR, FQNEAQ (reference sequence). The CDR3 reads CASSPSTGADKQYF. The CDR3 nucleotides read TGTGCCAGCAGCCCATCAACAGGGGCGGATAAGCAGTATTTT. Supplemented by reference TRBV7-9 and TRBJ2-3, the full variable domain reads DTGVSQNPRHKITKRGQNVTFRCDPISEHNRLYWYRQTLGQGPEFLTYFQNEAQLEKSRLLSDRFSAERPKGSFSTLEIQRTEQGDSAMYLCASSPSTGADKQYFGPGTRLTVL.

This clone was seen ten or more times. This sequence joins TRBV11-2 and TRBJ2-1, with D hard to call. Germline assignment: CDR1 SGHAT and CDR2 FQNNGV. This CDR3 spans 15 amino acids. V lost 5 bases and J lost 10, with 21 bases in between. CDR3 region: CASSVSVYRASEQFF. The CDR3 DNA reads TGTGCCAGCAGCGTTTCGGTCTACCGGGCCTCCGAGCAGTTCTTC.

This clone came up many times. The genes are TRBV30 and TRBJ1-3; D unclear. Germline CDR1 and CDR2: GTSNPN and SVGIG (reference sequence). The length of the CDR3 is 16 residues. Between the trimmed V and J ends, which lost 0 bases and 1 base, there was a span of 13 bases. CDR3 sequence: CAWSVLRSHSGNTIYF. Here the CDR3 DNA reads TGTGCCTGGAGTGTACTCCGGAGTCATTCTGGAAACACCATATATTTT.

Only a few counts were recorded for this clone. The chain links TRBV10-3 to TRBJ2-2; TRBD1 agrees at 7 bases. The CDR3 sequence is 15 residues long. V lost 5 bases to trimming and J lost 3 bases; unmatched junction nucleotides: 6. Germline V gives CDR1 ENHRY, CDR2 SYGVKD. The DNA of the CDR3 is TGTGCCATCAGTTCGACAGGGAAGTACACCGGGGAGCTGTTTTTT. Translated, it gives CAISSTGKYTGELFF.

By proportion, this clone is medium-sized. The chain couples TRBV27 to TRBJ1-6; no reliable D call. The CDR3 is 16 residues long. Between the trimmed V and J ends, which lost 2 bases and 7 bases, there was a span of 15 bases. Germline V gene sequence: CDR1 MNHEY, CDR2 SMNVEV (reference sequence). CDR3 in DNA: TGTGCCAGCAGTTTAGATCGTCAGGTTTTAAATTCACCCCTCCACTTT. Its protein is CASSLDRQVLNSPLHF.

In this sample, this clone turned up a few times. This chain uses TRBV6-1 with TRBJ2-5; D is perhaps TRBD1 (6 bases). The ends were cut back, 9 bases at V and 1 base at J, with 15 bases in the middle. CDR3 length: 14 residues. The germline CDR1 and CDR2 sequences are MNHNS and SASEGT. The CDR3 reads CASQSDSGQETQYF. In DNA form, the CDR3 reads TGTGCCAGTCAATCGGACAGTGGCCAAGAGACCCAGTACTTC.

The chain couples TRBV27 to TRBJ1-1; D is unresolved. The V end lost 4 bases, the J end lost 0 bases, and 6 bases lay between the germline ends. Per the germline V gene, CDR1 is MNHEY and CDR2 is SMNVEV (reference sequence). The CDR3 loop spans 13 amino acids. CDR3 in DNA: TGTGCCAGCAGTTATTCGATGAACACTGAAGCTTTCTTT. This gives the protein CASSYSMNTEAFF.

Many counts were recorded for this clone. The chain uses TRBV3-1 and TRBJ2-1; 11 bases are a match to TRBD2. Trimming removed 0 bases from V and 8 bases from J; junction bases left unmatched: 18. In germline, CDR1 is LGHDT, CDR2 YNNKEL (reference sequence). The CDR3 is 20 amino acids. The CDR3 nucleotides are TGTGCCAGCAGCCAAGATGGGCGACTAGCGGGGTATCTACTACGGGATGAGCAGTTCTTC. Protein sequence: CASSQDGRLAGYLLRDEQFF.

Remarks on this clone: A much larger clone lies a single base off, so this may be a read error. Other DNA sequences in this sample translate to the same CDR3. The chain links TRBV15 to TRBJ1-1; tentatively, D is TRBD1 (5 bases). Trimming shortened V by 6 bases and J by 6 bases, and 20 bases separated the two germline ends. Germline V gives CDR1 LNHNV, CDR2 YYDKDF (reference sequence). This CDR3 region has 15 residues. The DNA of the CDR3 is TGTGCCACCAGGCCGACTGCCGGGGCCCGGGCTGAAGCTTTCTTT. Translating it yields CATRPTAGARAEAFF.

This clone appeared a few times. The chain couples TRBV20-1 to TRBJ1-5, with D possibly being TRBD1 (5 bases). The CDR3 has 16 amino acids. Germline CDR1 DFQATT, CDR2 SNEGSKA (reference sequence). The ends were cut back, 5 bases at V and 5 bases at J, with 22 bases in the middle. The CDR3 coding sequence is TGCAGTGCTGACAGTATCCGGGATAGGTCAGATCAGCCCCAGCATTTT. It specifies CSADSIRDRSDQPQHF.

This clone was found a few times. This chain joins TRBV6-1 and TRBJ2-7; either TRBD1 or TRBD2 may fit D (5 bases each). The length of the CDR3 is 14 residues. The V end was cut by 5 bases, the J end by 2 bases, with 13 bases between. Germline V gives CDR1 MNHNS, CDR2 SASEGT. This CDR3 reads CASSSRDAPYEQYF. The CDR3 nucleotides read TGTGCCAGCAGTTCACGGGACGCCCCCTACGAGCAGTACTTC.

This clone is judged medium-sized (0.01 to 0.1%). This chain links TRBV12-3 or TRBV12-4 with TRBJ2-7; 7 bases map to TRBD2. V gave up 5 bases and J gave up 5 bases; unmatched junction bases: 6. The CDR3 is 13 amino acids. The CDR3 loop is CASSLRDYNEQYF. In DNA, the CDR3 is TGTGCCAGCAGTCTCCGGGACTATAACGAGCAGTACTTC.

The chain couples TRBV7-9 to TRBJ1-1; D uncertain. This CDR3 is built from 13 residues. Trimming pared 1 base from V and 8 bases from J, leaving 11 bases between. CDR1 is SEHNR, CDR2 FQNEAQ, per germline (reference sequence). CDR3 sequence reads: CASSLVGPKEAFF. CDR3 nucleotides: TGTGCCAGCAGCTTAGTAGGGCCTAAGGAAGCTTTCTTT. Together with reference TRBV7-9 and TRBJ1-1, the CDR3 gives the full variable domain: DTGVSQNPRHKITKRGQNVTFRCDPISEHNRLYWYRQTLGQGPEFLTYFQNEAQLEKSRLLSDRFSAERPKGSFSTLEIQRTEQGDSAMYLCASSLVGPKEAFFGQGTRLTVV.

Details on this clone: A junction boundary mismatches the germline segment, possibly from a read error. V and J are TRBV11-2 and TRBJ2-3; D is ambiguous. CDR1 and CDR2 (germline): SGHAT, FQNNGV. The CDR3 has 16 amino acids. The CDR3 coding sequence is TGTGCCAGCAGCCTAGATGGAAAAGGGCCGTCAGATACGCAGTATTTT. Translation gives CASSLDGKGPSDTQYF.